This paragraph covers one TCR beta chain sequence. Its antigen is still unknown. This CDR3 has 14 amino acids. V was pared by 5 bases and J by 2 bases, with 14 bases between. Germline V gene lookup returns CDR1 SQVTM and CDR2 ANQGSEA. This sample was taken from a study of regulatory T cells in long-lasting Graves disease. The study's findings and limits: Segments TRBV28, TRBJ1-2 and TRBJ2-5 showed preferential usage in persistent disease.

As for time point: persistent/refractory GD, antithyroid drugs over 5 years with positive TRAb. Extracted RNA from PBMCs served as the source of the TCR library. Construction of TCR beta libraries relied on iRepertoire HTBI primers and on Arm-PCR targeting CDR3 regions. MiXCR, applied by TCRdb to the multiplex PCR reads, yields one record per CDR3 protein. The sample carries approximately 380,000 distinct CDR3 sequences, more than 20% recorded once. The source material was peripheral blood mononuclear cells (PBMCs), sampled when the disease was refractory, from a patient treated with antithyroid drugs. The chain has TRBV29-1 and TRBJ2-3; D gene uncertain. The sequence came from a female donor with Graves disease. The CDR3 spells CSVHGDGDTDTQYF. DNA of the CDR3: TGCAGCGTTCATGGGGATGGGGACACAGATACGCAGTATTTT.